The rows below give T cell receptor beta chains drawn from one sample of a study of OX40 agonist ivuxolimab in advanced cancers. The assay was immunoSEQ multiplex PCR, and TCRdb's table has in-frame clones only and misses some. The sample includes over 35,000 clones, around 90% of them seen just once. This material consisted of CD4+ or CD8+ T cells sorted from blood, taken in a trial of the OX40 agonist ivuxolimab. These receptor sequences come from an adult with an advanced solid tumor such as melanoma, head and neck, liver or kidney cancer. The CDR3 runs from the conserved cysteine through the conserved F or W. A D gene is named only where the DNA matches it firmly. For some rows the clone size is stated as once, few or many, or as a class when expanded; others skip it.

V gene	J gene	clone size	D gene	CDR3 protein	CDR3 DNA
TRBV5-1	TRBJ2-5	-	-	CASSLRGALGQETQYF	TGCGCCAGCAGCTTGCGGGGGGCATTGGGGCAAGAGACCCAGTACTTC
TRBV11-1	TRBJ2-3	-	-	CASSSIRGASTDTQYF	TGTGCCAGCAGCTCGATCCGAGGCGCCTCCACAGATACGCAGTATTTT
TRBV18	TRBJ1-2	-	TRBD1	CASSPLQDRGNYGYTF	TGTGCCAGCTCACCCCTTCAAGACAGGGGGAACTATGGCTACACCTTC
TRBV11-3	TRBJ2-3	-	TRBD2	CASSSGGGGTDTQYF	TGTGCCAGCAGCTCGGGCGGGGGGGGCACAGATACGCAGTATTTT
TRBV7-8	TRBJ1-1	-	-	CASSLGENWVTEAFF	TGTGCCAGCAGCTTGGGGGAGAATTGGGTCACTGAAGCTTTCTTT
TRBV7-9	TRBJ1-4	-	-	CASSLPKNRESNEKLFF	TGTGCCAGCAGCTTGCCCAAAAACCGGGAGAGTAATGAAAAACTGTTTTTT
TRBV5-1	TRBJ1-2	-	-	CASSLELDGSLTDGYTF	TGCGCCAGCAGCTTGGAATTGGATGGTTCACTTACGGATGGCTACACCTTC
TRBV5-1	TRBJ2-2	-	TRBD1	CASSTYRGTNTGELFF	TGCGCCAGCAGCACCTACAGGGGGACGAACACCGGGGAGCTGTTTTTT
TRBV18	TRBJ1-5	-	-	CASSPAGGAVSNQPQHF	TGTGCCAGCTCACCGGCCGGGGGCGCGGTCAGCAATCAGCCCCAGCATTTT
TRBV2	TRBJ1-5	once	TRBD1	CASKRDRHPPGGNQPQHF	TGTGCCAGCAAGCGGGACAGGCACCCGCCGGGGGGCAATCAGCCCCAGCATTTT
TRBV7-2	TRBJ2-7	-	-	CASSLGGRGLSYEQYF	TGTGCCAGCAGCTTAGGAGGTCGGGGGCTATCCTACGAGCAGTACTTC
TRBV7-9	TRBJ2-1	-	TRBD1	CASSSTGGYEQFF	TGTGCCAGCAGCTCTACAGGGGGGTATGAGCAGTTCTTC
TRBV11-3	TRBJ2-2	-	TRBD1	CASSPTGFAGELFF	TGTGCCAGCAGCCCGACAGGGTTTGCCGGGGAGCTGTTTTTT
TRBV6-5	TRBJ2-7	-	TRBD2	CASRRPGGGPYEQYF	TGTGCCAGCAGACGACCGGGGGGGGGCCCCTACGAGCAGTACTTC
TRBV6-5	TRBJ1-1	-	-	CASSYRTDTEAFF	TGTGCCAGCAGTTATCGTACGGACACTGAAGCTTTCTTT
TRBV4-3	TRBJ2-7	-	-	CASSQESGTYEQYF	TGCGCCAGCAGCCAAGAAAGCGGAACCTACGAGCAGTACTTC
TRBV2	TRBJ2-3	-	-	CASSVATDTQYF	TGTGCCAGCAGTGTTGCCACAGATACGCAGTATTTT
TRBV6-1	TRBJ1-1	-	TRBD1	CASSEEGRGAPEAFF	TGTGCCAGCAGTGAAGAAGGCAGGGGGGCCCCTGAAGCTTTCTTT
TRBV7-9	TRBJ2-7	-	-	CASSLAHYEQYF	TGTGCCAGCAGCTTAGCCCACTACGAGCAGTACTTC
TRBV6-5	TRBJ1-2	-	TRBD1	CASSYSIADRGAGYTF	TGTGCCAGCAGTTACTCGATAGCAGACAGGGGAGCTGGCTACACCTTC
TRBV4-3	TRBJ1-2	once	-	CASSQSNYGYTF	TGCGCCAGCAGTCAATCTAACTATGGCTACACCTTC
TRBV9	TRBJ1-5	-	-	CASSVGNEIGQPQHF	TGTGCCAGCAGCGTAGGAAACGAGATAGGTCAGCCCCAGCATTTT
TRBV6-1	TRBJ1-2	-	-	CASTGQITSNYGYTF	TGTGCCAGCACCGGACAGATTACTTCTAACTATGGCTACACCTTC
TRBV5-1	TRBJ1-1	-	TRBD1	CASSTLQGGNTEAFF	TGCGCCAGCAGCACACTACAGGGGGGGAACACTGAAGCTTTCTTT
TRBV19	TRBJ1-1	-	TRBD1	CASSIGQGWGTEAFF	TGTGCCAGTAGTATAGGACAGGGTTGGGGCACTGAAGCTTTCTTT
TRBV5-1	TRBJ2-1	few	-	CASSPRGAGPALYNEQFF	TGCGCCAGCAGCCCCCGGGGGGCGGGACCAGCGCTTTACAATGAGCAGTTCTTC
TRBV6-5	TRBJ1-1	-	-	CASSYRQGLAFF	TGTGCCAGCAGTTACCGGCAGGGACTAGCTTTCTTT
TRBV29-1	TRBJ1-5	-	-	CSVVATNSNQPQHF	TGCAGCGTTGTGGCAACAAATAGCAATCAGCCCCAGCATTTT
TRBV2	TRBJ2-2	-	TRBD1	CASSGQGRLSGELFF	TGTGCCAGCAGCGGACAGGGTCGGTTATCCGGGGAGCTGTTTTTT
TRBV5-1	TRBJ1-6	few	TRBD1	CASRAGQGESPLHF	TGCGCCAGCAGAGCGGGACAGGGGGAGTCACCCCTCCACTTT
TRBV18	TRBJ1-1	-	TRBD1	CASASGQGAHTEAFF	TGTGCCAGCGCTTCCGGACAGGGGGCGCACACTGAAGCTTTCTTT
TRBV4-2	TRBJ2-3	-	-	CASSQVYGGQDTQYF	TGTGCCAGCAGCCAAGTCTACGGGGGACAAGATACGCAGTATTTT
TRBV11-3	TRBJ1-2	-	-	CASSPDSLVHGYTF	TGTGCCAGCAGCCCGGACAGTCTGGTACATGGCTACACCTTC
TRBV6-5	TRBJ1-3	-	TRBD1	CASSRDSGSGNTIYF	TGTGCCAGCAGTAGGGACAGCGGTTCTGGAAACACCATATATTTT
TRBV15	TRBJ2-3	-	-	CATSRDITDITDTQYF	TGTGCCACCAGCAGAGATATAACAGATATAACAGATACGCAGTATTTT
TRBV30	TRBJ1-2	-	TRBD1	CAWTNRGGYTF	TGTGCCTGGACCAACAGGGGAGGCTACACCTTC
TRBV5-6	TRBJ2-3	-	-	CASSPGRRTDTQYF	TGTGCCAGCAGCCCGGGACGGCGCACAGATACGCAGTATTTT